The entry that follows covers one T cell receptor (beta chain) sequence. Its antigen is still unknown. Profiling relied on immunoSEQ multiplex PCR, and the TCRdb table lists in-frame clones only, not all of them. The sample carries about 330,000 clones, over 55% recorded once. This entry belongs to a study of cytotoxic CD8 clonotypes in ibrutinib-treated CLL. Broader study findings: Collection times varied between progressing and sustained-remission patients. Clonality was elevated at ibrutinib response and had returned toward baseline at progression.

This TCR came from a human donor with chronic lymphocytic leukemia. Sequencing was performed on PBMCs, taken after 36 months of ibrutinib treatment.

The CDR3 sequence is CASSPKEDRDYGYTF. The CDR3 nucleotides are TGCGCCAGCAGCCCCAAGGAAGACAGGGACTATGGCTACACCTTC. The chain links TRBV4-1 to TRBJ1-2; 7 bases are shared with TRBD1. The CDR3 has 15 amino acids. Germline loops: CDR1 MGHRA, CDR2 YSYEKL. Trimming removed 4 bases from V and 3 bases from J; junction bases left unmatched: 8.